This TCR beta chain comes out of a study of blood T cell repertoires in COVID-19. Study at large: From T cells, B-cell-depleted T cells, or PBMCs came the material, which was cDNA or gDNA.

This clone was detected a few times. Method: immunoSEQ multiplex PCR; TCRdb's copy keeps in-frame clones and lacks some. The table has tens of thousands of clones, about three quarters seen once. There are 13 residues in the CDR3. CDR1 is MDHEN and CDR2 is SYDVKM in the germline V gene. Trimming at V came to 8 bases and at J to 4 bases, leaving 7 bases not matched to a gene. While infection was still active, Seattle patients were enrolled and then followed longitudinally. The clonotype was recovered from a man in his sixties or seventies with COVID-19, enrolled during active disease. Specimen: peripheral blood. This chain connects TRBV28 to TRBJ1-2; 7 bases align to TRBD1. CDR3 region: CASAPDRTYGYTF. CDR3 sequence (DNA): TGTGCCAGCGCCCCGGACAGGACCTATGGCTACACCTTC.